This TCR beta chain originates from a study of T cell responses to AZD1222 COVID-19 vaccine. Pooled together were second doses at about 4 or about 12 weeks. This CDR3 comprises 17 residues. V was pared by 4 bases and J by 3 bases, with 10 bases of the junction left unmatched. Germline CDR1 and CDR2: SGHVS and FNYEAQ. Assay used: immunoSEQ multiplex PCR; TCRdb lists only in-frame clones, some missing. Of about 130,000 clones in the sample, 89% are singletons; the top ten hold around 9.5%. Here the sequenced sample was peripheral blood, taken 28 days after the second AZD1222 dose. This clonotype originated in an adult who received the AZD1222 COVID-19 vaccine. V usage is TRBV7-6 and J usage is TRBJ2-7; 12 bases line up with TRBD2. The CDR3 DNA reads TGTGCCAGCAGCTCCTGGACTAGCGGGGCTGGGGTCTACGAGCAGTACTTC. Translation gives CASSSWTSGAGVYEQYF.